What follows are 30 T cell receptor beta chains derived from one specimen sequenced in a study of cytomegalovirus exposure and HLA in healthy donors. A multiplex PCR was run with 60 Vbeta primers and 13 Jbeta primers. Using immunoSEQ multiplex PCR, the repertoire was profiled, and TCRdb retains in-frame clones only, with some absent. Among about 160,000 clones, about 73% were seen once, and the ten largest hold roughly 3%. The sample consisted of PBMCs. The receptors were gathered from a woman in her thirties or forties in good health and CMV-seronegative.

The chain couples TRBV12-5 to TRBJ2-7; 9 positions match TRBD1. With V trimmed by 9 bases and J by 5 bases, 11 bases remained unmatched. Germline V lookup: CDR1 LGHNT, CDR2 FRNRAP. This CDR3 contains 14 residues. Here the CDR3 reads CASAPNRGQNEQYF. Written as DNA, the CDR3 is TGTGCTAGCGCACCCAACAGGGGGCAAAACGAGCAGTACTTC.

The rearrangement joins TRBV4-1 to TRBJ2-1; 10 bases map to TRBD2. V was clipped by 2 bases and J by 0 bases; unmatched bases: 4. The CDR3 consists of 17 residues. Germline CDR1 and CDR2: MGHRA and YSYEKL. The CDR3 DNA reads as TGCGCCAGCAGCCAACCTAAGCGGGGGGGCTCCTACAATGAGCAGTTCTTC. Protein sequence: CASSQPKRGGSYNEQFF.

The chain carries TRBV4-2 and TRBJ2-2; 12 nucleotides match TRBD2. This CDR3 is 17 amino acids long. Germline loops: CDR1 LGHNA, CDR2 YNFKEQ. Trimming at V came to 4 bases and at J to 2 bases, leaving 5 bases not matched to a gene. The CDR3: CASSPKTSGGNTGELFF. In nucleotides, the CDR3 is TGTGCCAGCAGCCCCAAGACTAGCGGGGGCAACACCGGGGAGCTGTTTTTT.

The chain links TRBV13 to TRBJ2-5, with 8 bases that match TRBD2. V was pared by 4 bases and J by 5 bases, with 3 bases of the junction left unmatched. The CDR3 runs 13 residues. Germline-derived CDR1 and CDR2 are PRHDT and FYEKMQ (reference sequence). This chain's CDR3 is CASSSGGSETQYF. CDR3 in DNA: TGTGCCAGCAGCTCGGGGGGGTCCGAGACCCAGTACTTC. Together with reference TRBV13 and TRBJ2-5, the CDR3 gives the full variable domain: AAGVIQSPRHLIKEKRETATLKCYPIPRHDTVYWYQQGPGQDPQFLISFYEKMQSDKGSIPDRFSAQQFSDYHSELNMSSLELGDSALYFCASSSGGSETQYFGPGTRLLVL.

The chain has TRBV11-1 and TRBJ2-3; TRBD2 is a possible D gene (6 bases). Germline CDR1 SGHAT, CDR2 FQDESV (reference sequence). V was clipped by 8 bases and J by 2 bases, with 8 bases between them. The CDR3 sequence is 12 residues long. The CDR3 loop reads CASRGNTDTQYF. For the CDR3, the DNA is TGTGCCAGCCGGGGGAACACAGATACGCAGTATTTT.

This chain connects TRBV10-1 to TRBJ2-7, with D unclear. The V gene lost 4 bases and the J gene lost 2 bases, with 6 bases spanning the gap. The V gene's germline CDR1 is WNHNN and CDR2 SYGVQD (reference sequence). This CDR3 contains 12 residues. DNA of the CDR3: TGCGCCAGCAGTGTTGGCCCCTACGAGCAGTACTTC. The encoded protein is CASSVGPYEQYF.

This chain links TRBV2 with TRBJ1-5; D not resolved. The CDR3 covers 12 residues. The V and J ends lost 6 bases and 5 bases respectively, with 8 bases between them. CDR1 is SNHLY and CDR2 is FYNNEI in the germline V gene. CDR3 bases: TGTGCCAGCAGATCGGTTGATCAGCCCCAGCATTTT. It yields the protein CASRSVDQPQHF.

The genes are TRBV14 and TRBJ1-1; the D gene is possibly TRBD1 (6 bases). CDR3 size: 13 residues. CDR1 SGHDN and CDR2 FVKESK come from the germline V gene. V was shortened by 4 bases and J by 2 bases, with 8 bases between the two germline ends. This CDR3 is CASSLQGNTEAFF. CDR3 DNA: TGTGCCAGCAGCCTACAGGGAAACACTGAAGCTTTCTTT.

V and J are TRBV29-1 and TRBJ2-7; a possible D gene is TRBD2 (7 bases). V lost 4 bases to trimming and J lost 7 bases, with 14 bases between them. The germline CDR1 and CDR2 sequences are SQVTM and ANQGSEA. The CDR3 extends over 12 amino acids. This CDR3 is CSVGKRGGEQYF. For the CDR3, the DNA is TGCAGCGTTGGGAAAAGGGGGGGGGAGCAGTACTTC.

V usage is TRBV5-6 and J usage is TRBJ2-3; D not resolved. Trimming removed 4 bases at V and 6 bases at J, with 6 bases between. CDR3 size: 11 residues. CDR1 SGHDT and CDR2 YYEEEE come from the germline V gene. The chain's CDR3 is CASSGPDTQYF. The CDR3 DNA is TGTGCCAGCAGCGGCCCGGATACGCAGTATTTT.

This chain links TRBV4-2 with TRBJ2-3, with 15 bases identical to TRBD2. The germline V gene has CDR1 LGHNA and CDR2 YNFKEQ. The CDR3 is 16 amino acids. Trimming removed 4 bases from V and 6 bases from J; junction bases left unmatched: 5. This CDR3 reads CASSLGLAGGRDTQYF. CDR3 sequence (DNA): TGTGCCAGCAGCCTCGGACTAGCGGGGGGGCGTGATACGCAGTATTTT.

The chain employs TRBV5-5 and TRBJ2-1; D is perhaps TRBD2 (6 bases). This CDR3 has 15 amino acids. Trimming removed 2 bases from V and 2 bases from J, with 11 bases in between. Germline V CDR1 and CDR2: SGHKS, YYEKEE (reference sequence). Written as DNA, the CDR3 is TGTGCCAGCAGCTTCGGGCGGGGCCCCTACAATGAGCAGTTCTTC. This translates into CASSFGRGPYNEQFF.

The CDR3 region has the DNA TGTGCCAGCAGTTACAATCTCTACGAGCAGTACTTC. The encoded protein is CASSYNLYEQYF. This chain links TRBV6-6 with TRBJ2-7, with unresolved D. The CDR3 is 12 amino acids. In germline, CDR1 is MNHNY, CDR2 SVGAGI (reference sequence). V gave up 2 bases and J gave up 3 bases, with 5 bases separating them.

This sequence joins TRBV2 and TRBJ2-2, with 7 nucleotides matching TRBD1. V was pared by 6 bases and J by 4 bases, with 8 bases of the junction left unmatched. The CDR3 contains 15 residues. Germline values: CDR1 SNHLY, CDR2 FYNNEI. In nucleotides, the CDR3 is TGTGCCAGCAGGCCAGACAGGGCGGGCACCGGGGAGCTGTTTTTT. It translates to CASRPDRAGTGELFF. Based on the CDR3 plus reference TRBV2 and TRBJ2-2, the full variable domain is EPEVTQTPSHQVTQMGQEVILRCVPISNHLYFYWYRQILGQKVEFLVSFYNNEISEKSEIFDDQFSVERPDGSNFTLKIRSTKLEDSAMYFCASRPDRAGTGELFFGEGSRLTVL.

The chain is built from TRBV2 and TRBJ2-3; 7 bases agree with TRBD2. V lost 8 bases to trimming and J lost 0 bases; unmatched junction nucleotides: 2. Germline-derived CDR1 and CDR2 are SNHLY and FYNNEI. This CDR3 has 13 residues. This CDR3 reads CASGGGSTDTQYF. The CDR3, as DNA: TGTGCCAGCGGCGGGGGAAGCACAGATACGCAGTATTTT.

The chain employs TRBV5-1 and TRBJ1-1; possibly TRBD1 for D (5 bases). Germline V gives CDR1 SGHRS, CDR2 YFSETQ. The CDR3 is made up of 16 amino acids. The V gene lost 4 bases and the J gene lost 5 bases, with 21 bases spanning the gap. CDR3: CASSDPRRGGGTEAFF. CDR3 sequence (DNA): TGCGCCAGCAGCGACCCACGGCGCGGGGGTGGTACTGAAGCTTTCTTT.

The CDR3 coding sequence is TGTGCCAGCAGCTCACCGGACAGGGGTAACTATGGCTACACCTTC. Amino acids: CASSSPDRGNYGYTF. V and J are TRBV7-2 and TRBJ1-2; 9 nucleotides align to TRBD1. Germline-derived CDR1 and CDR2 are SGHTA and FQGNSA. V dropped 4 bases and J dropped 1; count of bases not matched to a gene: 4. The CDR3 consists of 15 residues.

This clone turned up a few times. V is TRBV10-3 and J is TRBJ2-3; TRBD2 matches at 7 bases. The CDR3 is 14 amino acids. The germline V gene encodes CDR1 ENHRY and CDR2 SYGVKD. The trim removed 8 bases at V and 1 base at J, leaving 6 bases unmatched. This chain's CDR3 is CAIGMGGGTDTQYF. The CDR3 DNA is TGTGCCATCGGAATGGGGGGGGGCACAGATACGCAGTATTTT.

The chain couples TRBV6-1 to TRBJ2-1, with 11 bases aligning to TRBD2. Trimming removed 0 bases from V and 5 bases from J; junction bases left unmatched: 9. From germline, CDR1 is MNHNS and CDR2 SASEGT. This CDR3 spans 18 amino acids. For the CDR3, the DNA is TGTGCCAGCAGTGAAGCGAATGTAGCGGGGGGGAATAACAATGAGCAGTTCTTC. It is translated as CASSEANVAGGNNNEQFF.

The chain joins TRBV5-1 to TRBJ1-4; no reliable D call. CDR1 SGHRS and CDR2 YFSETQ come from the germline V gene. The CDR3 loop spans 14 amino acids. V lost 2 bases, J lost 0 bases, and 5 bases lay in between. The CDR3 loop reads CASSFGATNEKLFF. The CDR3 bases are TGCGCCAGCAGCTTCGGTGCAACTAATGAAAAACTGTTTTTT. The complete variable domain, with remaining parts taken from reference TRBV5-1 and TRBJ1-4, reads KAGVTQTPRYLIKTRGQQVTLSCSPISGHRSVSWYQQTPGQGLQFLFEYFSETQRNKGNFPGRFSGRQFSNSRSEMNVSTLELGDSALYLCASSFGATNEKLFFGSGTQLSVL.

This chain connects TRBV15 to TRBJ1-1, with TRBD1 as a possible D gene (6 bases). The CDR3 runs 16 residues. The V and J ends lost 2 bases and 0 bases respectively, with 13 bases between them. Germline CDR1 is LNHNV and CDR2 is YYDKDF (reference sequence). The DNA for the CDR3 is TGTGCCACCAGCAGATTAACAGGGATTTTGAACACTGAAGCTTTCTTT. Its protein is CATSRLTGILNTEAFF.

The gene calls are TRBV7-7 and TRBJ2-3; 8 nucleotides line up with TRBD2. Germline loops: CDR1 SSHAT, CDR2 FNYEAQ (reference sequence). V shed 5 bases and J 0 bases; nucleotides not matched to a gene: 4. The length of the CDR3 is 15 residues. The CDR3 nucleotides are TGTGCCAGCAGCGCCACTAGCGGCAGCACAGATACGCAGTATTTT. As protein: CASSATSGSTDTQYF.

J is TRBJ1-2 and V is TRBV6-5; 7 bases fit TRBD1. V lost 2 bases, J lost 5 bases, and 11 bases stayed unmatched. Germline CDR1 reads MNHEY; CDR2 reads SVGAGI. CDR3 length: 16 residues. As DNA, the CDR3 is TGTGCCAGCAGTTACGTTGGAACAGGGGATCGGTATGGCTACACCTTC. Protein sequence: CASSYVGTGDRYGYTF.

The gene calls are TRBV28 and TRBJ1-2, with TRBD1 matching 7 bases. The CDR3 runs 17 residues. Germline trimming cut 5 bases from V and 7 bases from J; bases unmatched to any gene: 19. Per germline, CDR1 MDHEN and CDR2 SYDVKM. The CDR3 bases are TGTGCCAGCAGTACCCCCCTCTACGGACAGGACAAGTTTGGCTACACCTTC. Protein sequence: CASSTPLYGQDKFGYTF.

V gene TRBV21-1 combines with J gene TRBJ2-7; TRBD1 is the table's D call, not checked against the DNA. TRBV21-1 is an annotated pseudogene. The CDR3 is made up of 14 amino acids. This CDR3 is CASSKVDRGGEQYF. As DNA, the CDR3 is TGTGCCAGCAGCAAAGTGGACAGGGGGGGTGAGCAGTACTTC.

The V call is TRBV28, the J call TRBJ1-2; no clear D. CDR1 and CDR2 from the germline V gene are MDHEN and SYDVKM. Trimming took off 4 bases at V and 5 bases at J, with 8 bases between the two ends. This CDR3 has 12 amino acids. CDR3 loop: CASSSPGYGYTF. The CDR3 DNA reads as TGTGCCAGCAGTTCGCCCGGGTATGGCTACACCTTC.

The CDR3 sequence: CASSPSGGAVDTQYF. The CDR3 DNA is TGTGCCAGCAGCCCTAGCGGGGGGGCAGTGGATACGCAGTATTTT. The V and J genes are TRBV7-6 and TRBJ2-3; 12 bases are shared with TRBD2. The V and J ends lost 5 bases and 6 bases, in that order; junction bases with no gene match: 6. Germline V lookup: CDR1 SGHVS, CDR2 FNYEAQ. This CDR3 region has 15 residues.

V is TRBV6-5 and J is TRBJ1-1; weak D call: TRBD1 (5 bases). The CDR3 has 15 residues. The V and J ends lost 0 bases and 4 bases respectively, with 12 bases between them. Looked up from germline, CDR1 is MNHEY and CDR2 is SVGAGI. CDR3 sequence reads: CASSYSAGSATEAFF. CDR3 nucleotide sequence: TGTGCCAGCAGTTACTCCGCAGGGTCGGCCACTGAAGCTTTCTTT.

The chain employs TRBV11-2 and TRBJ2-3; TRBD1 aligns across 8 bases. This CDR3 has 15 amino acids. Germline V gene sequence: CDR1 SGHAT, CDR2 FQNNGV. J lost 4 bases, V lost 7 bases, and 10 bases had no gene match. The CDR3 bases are TGTGCCAGCACGGGTTATACAGGGGGACCAGATACGCAGTATTTT. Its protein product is CASTGYTGGPDTQYF.

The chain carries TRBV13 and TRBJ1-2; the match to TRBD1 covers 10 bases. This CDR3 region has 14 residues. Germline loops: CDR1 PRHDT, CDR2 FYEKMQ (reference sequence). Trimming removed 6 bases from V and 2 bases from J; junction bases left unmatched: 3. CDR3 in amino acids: CASRRTGGNYGYTF. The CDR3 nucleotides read TGTGCCAGCAGAAGGACAGGGGGGAACTATGGCTACACCTTC.